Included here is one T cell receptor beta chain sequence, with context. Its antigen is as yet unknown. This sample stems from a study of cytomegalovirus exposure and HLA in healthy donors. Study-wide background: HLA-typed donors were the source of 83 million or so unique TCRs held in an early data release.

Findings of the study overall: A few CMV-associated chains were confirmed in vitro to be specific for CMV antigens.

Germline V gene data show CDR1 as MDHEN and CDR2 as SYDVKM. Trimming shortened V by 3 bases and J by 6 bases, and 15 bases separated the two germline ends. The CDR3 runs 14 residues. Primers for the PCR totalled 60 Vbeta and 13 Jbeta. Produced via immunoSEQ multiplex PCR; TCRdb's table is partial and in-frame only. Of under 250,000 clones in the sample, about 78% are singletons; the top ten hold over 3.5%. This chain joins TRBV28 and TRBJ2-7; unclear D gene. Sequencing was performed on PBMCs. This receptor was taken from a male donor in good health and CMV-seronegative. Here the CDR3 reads CASSFVLLPLEQYF. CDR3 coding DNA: TGTGCCAGCAGTTTTGTTCTACTCCCCCTCGAGCAGTACTTC.